A single sample is the source of the 27 T cell receptor beta chains below, sequenced in a study of spatial heterogeneity in lung cancer. General study points: Expanded intratumoral alpha and beta TCR counts tracked tumor mutation counts.

TCRdb called the 5' RACE reads again in MiXCR, with one record for every CDR3 protein. The table has over 15,000 distinct CDR3 sequences, under 8% seen once. Regarding time point: sample taken at primary tumor resection. What these receptors recognize is not known. The sample here was lung tumor tissue, taken at surgery. The receptors come from a male donor with early-stage non-small cell lung cancer.

This clonotype was detected ten times or more. This beta chain turned up in a library designed for alpha chains; as an off-target read, its abundance says little. The CDR3 DNA reads TGCAGCGACAAAGATAGTACCTACGAGCAGTACTTC. Translating gives CSDKDSTYEQYF. This chain connects TRBV29-1 to TRBJ2-7, with D hard to call. Germline CDR1 reads SQVTM; CDR2 reads ANQGSEA. V was trimmed by 7 bases and J by 2 bases, leaving 12 bases between them. The CDR3 extends over 12 amino acids.

Note on this clonotype: A single base separates this from a much larger clone, so it may be a read error. Since it is a stray read in a library aimed at alpha chains, this beta chain has a size that is not meaningful. The chain is built from TRBV5-6 and TRBJ2-1; D unclear. Germline values: CDR1 SGHDT, CDR2 YYEEEE. Trimming shortened V by 2 bases and J by 5 bases, and 11 bases separated the two germline ends. The CDR3 extends over 14 amino acids. CDR3 sequence (DNA): TGTGCCAGCAGCTTTGGTACAGTAAACAATGAGCAGTTCTTC. Translation gives CASSFGTVNNEQFF.

This clonotype was counted at least ten times. In a library made to pick up alpha chains, this beta chain is a stray read with a size that means little. CDR3 sequence reads: CASSPGTEPNEKLFF. CDR3 nucleotide sequence: TGTGCCAGCAGCCCTGGGACAGAGCCTAATGAAAAACTGTTTTTT. The chain combines TRBV7-2 with TRBJ1-4; 7 positions agree with TRBD1. The CDR3 totals 15 residues. V lost 5 bases and J lost 3; bases outside the gene matches: 6. The germline gives CDR1 SGHTA, CDR2 FQGNSA.

This clonotype was observed at least ten times. As an off-target read in a library built for alpha chains, this beta chain has a frequency of little significance. V is TRBV4-3 and J is TRBJ1-3, with D maybe TRBD1 (6 bases). The CDR3 runs to 15 residues. Looked up from germline, CDR1 is LGHNA and CDR2 is YSLEER. The ends were cut back, 0 bases at V and 2 bases at J, with 8 bases in the middle. In DNA, the CDR3 is TGCGCCAGCAGCCAAGACAGGGGTACTGGAAACACCATATATTTT. This translates into CASSQDRGTGNTIYF.

This clonotype has at least ten counts. In a library made to pick up alpha chains, this beta chain is a stray read with a size that means little. The V and J genes are TRBV5-6 and TRBJ2-6; possibly TRBD1 for D (5 bases). This CDR3 is built from 15 residues. The V and J ends lost 3 bases and 0 bases respectively, with 7 bases between them. Per the germline V gene, CDR1 is SGHDT and CDR2 is YYEEEE. The CDR3 sequence: CASSWGHSGANVLTF. For the CDR3, the DNA is TGTGCCAGCAGCTGGGGCCACTCTGGGGCCAACGTCCTGACTTTC.

This clonotype counts as medium-sized. This beta chain is an off-target read within a library intended for alpha chains, so its frequency means little. The chain joins TRBV25-1 to TRBJ2-5, with 8 bases fitting TRBD2. Germline lookup yields CDR1 MGHDK and CDR2 SYGVNS. With V trimmed by 4 bases and J by 5 bases, 18 bases remained unmatched. The CDR3 runs to 18 residues. In DNA form, the CDR3 reads TGTGCCAGCAGTGCCCTCCTTGTAAGAGCGGGAGAGAGGGAGACCCAGTACTTC. Its translation: CASSALLVRAGERETQYF.

This clonotype was seen at least ten times. Within a library made for alpha chains, this beta chain is off target, and its count is uninformative. The V call is TRBV5-6, the J call TRBJ2-7; D is possibly TRBD1 (5 bases). CDR3 length: 13 residues. V gave up 4 bases and J gave up 5 bases, with 13 bases separating them. Germline assignment: CDR1 SGHDT and CDR2 YYEEEE. The CDR3 loop reads CASSGTQGDEQYF. The CDR3 DNA reads TGTGCCAGCAGCGGCACCCAGGGCGACGAGCAGTACTTC.

This clonotype was seen at least ten times. In a library made to pick up alpha chains, this beta chain is a stray read with a size that means little. The V and J genes are TRBV25-1 and TRBJ2-2, with TRBD1 matching over 7 bases. The CDR3 is 17 residues long. V lost 8 bases to trimming and J lost 3 bases; unmatched junction nucleotides: 15. The germline CDR1 and CDR2 sequences are MGHDK and SYGVNS. CDR3 in DNA: TGTGCCAGCGTCTACTTTCGGGACAGAGTCTACACCGGGGAGCTGTTTTTT. Its protein is CASVYFRDRVYTGELFF.

This clonotype was observed at least ten times. Since it is a stray read in a library aimed at alpha chains, this beta chain has a size that is not meaningful. V is TRBV6-5 and J is TRBJ2-1; 11 positions match TRBD2. V dropped 6 bases and J dropped 3; count of bases not matched to a gene: 10. Germline-derived CDR1 and CDR2 are MNHEY and SVGAGI. There are 17 residues in the CDR3. The CDR3: CASSRPASGGRYNEQFF. The CDR3 DNA reads as TGTGCCAGCAGCCGGCCGGCTAGCGGGGGGCGCTACAATGAGCAGTTCTTC.

Note on this clonotype: The library was built for alpha chains, so this beta chain is an off-target read and its size means little. V gene TRBV29-1 combines with J gene TRBJ2-3, with TRBD1 matching over 7 bases. Per germline, CDR1 SQVTM and CDR2 ANQGSEA. There are 15 residues in the CDR3. V gave up 4 bases and J gave up 2 bases; unmatched junction bases: 9. The CDR3 region is CSVGTPGQLTDTQYF. DNA for the CDR3: TGCAGCGTTGGGACTCCGGGACAGCTCACAGATACGCAGTATTTT.

At least ten counts were recorded for this clonotype. This beta chain is an off-target read within a library intended for alpha chains, so its frequency means little. The chain carries TRBV24-1 and TRBJ2-1, with D possibly matching TRBD1 (5 bases). Germline values: CDR1 KGHDR, CDR2 SFDVKD. The CDR3 totals 15 residues. Between the trimmed V and J ends, which lost 10 bases and 3 bases, there was a span of 18 bases. CDR3 amino acids: CATSPQGSNYNEQFF. The DNA of the CDR3 is TGTGCCACTTCGCCCCAGGGTTCCAACTACAATGAGCAGTTCTTC.

A few counts support this clonotype. This beta chain came through as a stray read in a library set up for alpha chains, and its size says little. The chain combines TRBV5-1 with TRBJ1-6; D not resolved. Trimming took off 4 bases at V and 7 bases at J, with 12 bases between the two ends. CDR1 is SGHRS and CDR2 is YFSETQ in the germline V gene. The CDR3 is 14 residues long. In nucleotides, the CDR3 is TGCGCCAGCAGCACGGCAGCCACAAATTCACCCCTCCACTTT. This sequence encodes CASSTAATNSPLHF.

In this sample, this clonotype turned up many times. Little can be read into the size of this beta chain, an off-target read in a library designed for alpha chains. The V call is TRBV28, the J call TRBJ1-5; 8 nucleotides align to TRBD1. The J segment lost 2 bases and the V segment lost 5 bases, leaving 2 bases of the junction unmatched. Germline V CDR1 and CDR2: MDHEN, SYDVKM. The CDR3 extends over 14 amino acids. Here the CDR3 reads CASSLTGGNQPQHF. The CDR3 DNA follows: TGTGCCAGCAGTCTGACAGGGGGCAATCAGCCCCAGCATTTT.

Comment on this clonotype: This beta chain is a stray read from a library made for alpha chains; its abundance is not meaningful. This chain links TRBV12-3 or TRBV12-4 with TRBJ1-4; D remains ambiguous. CDR3 length equals 14 residues. Trimming cost V 5 bases and J 0 bases, with 7 bases left between them. The CDR3 nucleotides are TGTGCCAGCAGTCCCGGGACAACTAATGAAAAACTGTTTTTT. Amino acids: CASSPGTTNEKLFF.

Ten or more counts support this clonotype. This beta chain appears as a stray read in a library generated for alpha chains; its size is not informative. The chain links TRBV7-9 to TRBJ1-6; possible D gene TRBD1, 5 bases. The CDR3 loop spans 15 amino acids. Looked up from germline, CDR1 is SEHNR and CDR2 is FQNEAQ (reference sequence). V lost 2 bases and J lost 6, with 11 bases in between. This chain's CDR3 is CASSLIGGSNSPLHF. CDR3 nucleotides: TGTGCCAGCAGCTTAATTGGGGGGAGTAATTCACCCCTCCACTTT. Together with reference TRBV7-9 and TRBJ1-6, the CDR3 gives the full variable domain: DTGVSQNPRHKITKRGQNVTFRCDPISEHNRLYWYRQTLGQGPEFLTYFQNEAQLEKSRLLSDRFSAERPKGSFSTLEIQRTEQGDSAMYLCASSLIGGSNSPLHFGNGTRLTVT.

This clonotype showed up many times. The library was prepared for alpha chains; this beta chain is a stray read, so its frequency means little. The V and J genes are TRBV30 and TRBJ1-3; weak D call: TRBD1 (5 bases). The germline V and J ends were trimmed by 4 bases and 4 bases, with 17 bases remaining between them. The CDR3 runs to 15 residues. The germline gives CDR1 GTSNPN, CDR2 SVGIG (reference sequence). CDR3 bases: TGTGCCTGGAAAGCCCCTGGGACTGCGGGAAACACCATATATTTT. Its translation: CAWKAPGTAGNTIYF.

This clonotype was counted at least ten times. Little can be read into the size of this beta chain, an off-target read in a library designed for alpha chains. V gene TRBV20-1 combines with J gene TRBJ2-7, with D possibly being TRBD2 (6 bases). V gave up 0 bases and J gave up 7 bases, with 19 bases separating them. The CDR3 runs to 15 residues. Germline loops: CDR1 DFQATT, CDR2 SNEGSKA (reference sequence). As DNA, the CDR3 is TGCAGTGCTAGAGATCTGACTAGTTTGGGTCGGGAGCAGTACTTC. Its protein product is CSARDLTSLGREQYF.

By sample fraction, this clonotype is medium-sized. Within a library made for alpha chains, this beta chain is off target, and its count is uninformative. The V call is TRBV3-1, the J call TRBJ2-7, with TRBD1 matching 7 bases. V lost 4 bases to trimming and J lost 2 bases; unmatched junction nucleotides: 5. Germline CDR1 is LGHDT and CDR2 is YNNKEL (reference sequence). The CDR3 loop spans 14 amino acids. CDR3 sequence (DNA): TGTGCCAGCAGCCTTACCGGGACAGCCTACGAGCAGTACTTC. This encodes CASSLTGTAYEQYF.

This clonotype was seen at least ten times. Within a library made for alpha chains, this beta chain is off target, and its count is uninformative. CDR3 in amino acids: CASSLELPNTEAFF. The CDR3 DNA is TGTGCCAGCAGCTTAGAACTGCCGAACACTGAAGCTTTCTTT. The chain has TRBV7-2 and TRBJ1-1; D unclear. The CDR3 is 14 amino acids. Germline V gene lookup returns CDR1 SGHTA and CDR2 FQGNSA. The V gene lost 1 base and the J gene lost 1 base, with 7 bases spanning the gap.

This clonotype was counted many times. Little can be read into the size of this beta chain, an off-target read in a library designed for alpha chains. The V call is TRBV5-1, the J call TRBJ1-5, with unresolved D. The CDR3 covers 16 residues. The germline gives CDR1 SGHRS, CDR2 YFSETQ. V shed 0 bases and J shed 0 bases, with 10 bases lying between them. The CDR3 protein is CASSLAAVFSNQPQHF. The CDR3 region has the DNA TGCGCCAGCAGCTTGGCCGCAGTATTTAGCAATCAGCCCCAGCATTTT. The full variable domain, its missing parts supplied by reference TRBV5-1 and TRBJ1-5, is KAGVTQTPRYLIKTRGQQVTLSCSPISGHRSVSWYQQTPGQGLQFLFEYFSETQRNKGNFPGRFSGRQFSNSRSEMNVSTLELGDSALYLCASSLAAVFSNQPQHFGDGTRLSIL.

Points on this clonotype: This beta chain appears as a stray read in a library generated for alpha chains; its size is not informative. The V and J genes are TRBV2 and TRBJ2-7; tentatively, D is TRBD1 (6 bases). Per germline, CDR1 SNHLY and CDR2 FYNNEI. The CDR3 extends over 12 amino acids. Trimming cost V 10 bases and J 3 bases, with 13 bases left between them. The CDR3 sequence is CANRALHYEQYF. For the CDR3, the DNA is TGTGCCAACAGGGCGCTCCACTACGAGCAGTACTTC.

This clonotype was observed a few times. The size of this beta chain means little, since it is a stray read in a library made for alpha chains. The V call is TRBV11-3, the J call TRBJ2-5, with 9 bases fitting TRBD2. The CDR3 spans 15 residues. With 4 bases clipped from V and 5 bases from J, the junction kept 8 bases outside the gene matches. Germline V gives CDR1 SGHNT, CDR2 YENEEA. The CDR3: CASSSEGLAGETQYF. The DNA of the CDR3 is TGTGCCAGCAGCTCCGAGGGACTAGCAGGGGAGACCCAGTACTTC.

The sample holds a few counts of this clonotype. A library made for alpha chains picked up this beta chain off target, so its size means little. The V and J genes are TRBV6-5 and TRBJ1-6; D gene unclear. CDR3 length equals 15 residues. Germline V gene data show CDR1 as MNHEY and CDR2 as SVGAGI. Trimming took off 6 bases at V and 4 bases at J, with 13 bases between the two ends. In DNA, the CDR3 is TGTGCCAGCAGCCCCATAATGGGTTATAATTCACCCCTCCACTTT. Its protein product is CASSPIMGYNSPLHF.

Ten or more counts support this clonotype. This beta chain slipped into a library made for alpha chains as a stray read, so its size is not meaningful. V and J are TRBV5-4 and TRBJ2-7; TRBD2 matches at 7 bases. Germline V gene data show CDR1 as SGHNT and CDR2 as YYREEE (reference sequence). The CDR3 loop spans 15 amino acids. J lost 0 bases, V lost 4 bases, and 7 bases had no gene match. This CDR3 is CASSGRGYNSYEQYF. CDR3 sequence (DNA): TGTGCCAGCAGCGGGAGGGGCTACAACTCCTACGAGCAGTACTTC.

This clonotype was found many times. This beta chain is a stray sequence in a library constructed for alpha chains; its clone size is not meaningful. The chain links TRBV28 to TRBJ2-7, with 7 nucleotides matching TRBD1. This CDR3 has 12 amino acids. The V gene end was trimmed by 7 bases and the J gene end by 8 bases; junction bases not matched to a gene: 8. Germline CDR1 reads MDHEN; CDR2 reads SYDVKM. This CDR3 is CASTPDRVQQYF. The CDR3 DNA sequence: TGTGCCAGCACCCCAGACAGGGTTCAGCAGTACTTC.

There are many counts of this clonotype. The library was prepared for alpha chains; this beta chain is a stray read, so its frequency means little. The rearrangement joins TRBV12-3 or TRBV12-4 to TRBJ2-7, with 8 bases lining up with TRBD1. Trimming cost V 5 bases and J 3 bases; bases outside gene matches: 18. The CDR3 contains 18 residues. The CDR3 protein is CASSGTGNPNFSFYEQYF. The DNA for the CDR3 is TGTGCCAGCAGTGGGACAGGAAACCCAAACTTCTCATTCTACGAGCAGTACTTC.

This clonotype was seen ten or more times. The size of this beta chain means little, since it is a stray read in a library made for alpha chains. CDR3 in DNA: TGCGCCAGCAGCCATCCCGTTGGTACGAACACTGAAGCTTTCTTT. Protein sequence: CASSHPVGTNTEAFF. The chain links TRBV5-1 to TRBJ1-1, with D hard to call. Germline V lookup: CDR1 SGHRS, CDR2 YFSETQ. V gave up 4 bases and J gave up 1 base, with 14 bases separating them. The CDR3 has 15 amino acids.